This T cell receptor (beta chain) appears in the sequencing data of a study of OX40 agonist ivuxolimab in advanced cancers. Study outcomes and limitations: At doses 0.1 to 3.0 mg/kg, CD4+ and CD8+ clones expanded.

For this clone: Antigen unknown.

Germline V gene data show CDR1 as MNHEY and CDR2 as SMNVEV (reference sequence). The J segment lost 3 bases and the V segment lost 5 bases, leaving 6 bases of the junction unmatched. This CDR3 is 15 amino acids long. Assay used: immunoSEQ multiplex PCR; TCRdb lists only in-frame clones, some missing. The sample contains approximately 30,000 clones, roughly 83% of which appear only once. The chain recombines TRBV27 with TRBJ2-7; TRBD1 matches at 11 bases. The clonotype comes from an adult with an advanced solid tumor such as melanoma, head and neck, liver or kidney cancer. This sample comprised CD4+ or CD8+ T cells sorted from blood, obtained in a trial of the OX40 agonist ivuxolimab. CDR3 sequence (DNA): TGTGCCAGCAGTCGCCTCGGGACAGGGGGCTACGAGCAGTACTTC. It codes for CASSRLGTGGYEQYF.